The 15 T cell receptor beta chains below come from one sample, sequenced in a study of beta chain features in type 1 diabetes. Their antigen targets remain unknown. Every isolated RNA sample was fully reverse transcribed, so sequencing captured expressed TCRB transcripts. Here immunoSEQ multiplex PCR was the method, and the copy in TCRdb shows in-frame clones only, minus some. The data contain around 41,000 clones, approximately 61% of them seen just once; the ten biggest clones take up more than 1.5%. The study, taken as a whole, reports: Shortening of TCRB CDR3s, moderate but significant, appeared in all four CD4+ subsets of Type 1 diabetes patients.

The sequenced material came from Tregs from blood. Source of these receptors: a young man with type 1 diabetes. Some clones in this sample may be carry-over from other donors' samples.

This clone was observed a handful of times. V gene TRBV10-3 combines with J gene TRBJ1-3; a weak D match, TRBD1 (5 bases). The CDR3 covers 12 residues. Germline CDR1 ENHRY, CDR2 SYGVKD. The V gene lost 9 bases and the J gene lost 2 bases, with 8 bases spanning the gap. CDR3 nucleotide sequence: TGTGCCATAGAGACAGCTGGAAACACCATATATTTT. It is translated as CAIETAGNTIYF.

This chain uses TRBV15 with TRBJ1-2; tentatively, D is TRBD1 (6 bases). The germline V gene encodes CDR1 LNHNV and CDR2 YYDKDF (reference sequence). The V gene lost 3 bases and the J gene lost 8 bases, with 19 bases spanning the gap. The CDR3 length is 15 residues. CDR3 coding DNA: TGTGCCACCAGCAGCCCCCTCCGGGGGGGCCGGGGCTACACCTTC. It yields the protein CATSSPLRGGRGYTF.

There are a few counts of this clone. This chain uses TRBV4-2 with TRBJ2-7; weak D call: TRBD1 (8 bases). The CDR3 is 18 amino acids. The V gene lost 7 bases and the J gene lost 2 bases, with 27 bases spanning the gap. Per germline, CDR1 LGHNA and CDR2 YNFKEQ. CDR3: CASNYQVSRTGTTYEQYF. CDR3 nucleotide sequence: TGTGCCAGCAACTACCAAGTTTCTCGGACAGGGACTACCTACGAGCAGTACTTC.

V is TRBV11-2 and J is TRBJ2-4; TRBD1 matches at 8 bases. With V trimmed by 5 bases and J by 4 bases, 4 bases remained unmatched. The CDR3 is made up of 14 amino acids. The germline CDR1 and CDR2 sequences are SGHAT and FQNNGV. The CDR3 region has the DNA TGTGCCAGCAGCCCCCGGACAGGGAAAAACATTCAGTACTTC. This gives the protein CASSPRTGKNIQYF.

In its sample, this clone was seen once. The V call is TRBV5-1, the J call TRBJ2-7; 12 bases are shared with TRBD1. The CDR3 length is 15 residues. V was pared by 0 bases and J by 5 bases, with 3 bases of the junction left unmatched. Germline V gene sequence: CDR1 SGHRS, CDR2 YFSETQ. CDR3 region: CASSLGDRGPDEQYF. In DNA form, the CDR3 reads TGCGCCAGCAGCTTGGGGGACAGGGGGCCGGACGAGCAGTACTTC.

This clone has just a few counts. V and J are TRBV7-9 and TRBJ1-6; TRBD1 might be the D (6 bases). CDR3 length: 16 residues. V dropped 6 bases and J dropped 8 bases, with 20 bases sitting between them. CDR1 is SEHNR, CDR2 FQNEAQ, per germline (reference sequence). The CDR3 loop reads CASSSRRAGAHSPLHF. The CDR3 DNA sequence: TGTGCCAGCAGTTCCCGTCGGGCAGGGGCGCATTCACCCCTCCACTTT.

The chain is built from TRBV18 and TRBJ1-3; D gene uncertain. Germline-derived CDR1 and CDR2 are KGHSH and LQKENI. The CDR3 extends over 14 amino acids. V was cut by 5 bases and J by 2 bases, with 10 bases left in between. The CDR3: CASSSGGTGNTIYF. The CDR3 region has the DNA TGTGCCAGCTCAAGTGGCGGAACTGGAAACACCATATATTTT.

This chain uses TRBV20-1 with TRBJ1-1; D unclear. Trimming cost V 8 bases and J 3 bases, with 10 bases left between them. This CDR3 contains 11 residues. Per germline, CDR1 DFQATT and CDR2 SNEGSKA (reference sequence). The CDR3 loop reads CSTLLDTEAFF. CDR3 DNA: TGCAGTACGTTATTAGACACTGAAGCTTTCTTT.

This chain connects TRBV6-6 to TRBJ2-1, with 11 nucleotides matching TRBD2. Looked up from germline, CDR1 is MNHNY and CDR2 is SVGAGI (reference sequence). The CDR3 covers 15 residues. Germline trimming cut 6 bases from V and 7 bases from J; bases unmatched to any gene: 8. The CDR3 sequence: CASSLSGGGQNEQFF. The CDR3 DNA is TGTGCCAGCAGCCTTAGCGGGGGGGGGCAGAATGAGCAGTTCTTC.

Note on this clone: Other nucleotide sequences in the sample specify the same CDR3. V usage is TRBV9 and J usage is TRBJ2-7, with TRBD1 as a possible D gene (7 bases). Germline V gene lookup returns CDR1 SGDLS and CDR2 YYNGEE. The CDR3 has 15 residues. Trimming stripped 0 bases from V and 3 bases from J, with 13 bases between. The CDR3, as DNA: TGTGCCAGCAGCGTAGAGGCAGGGGGACTCTACGAGCAGTACTTC. Its protein product is CASSVEAGGLYEQYF. Combining the CDR3 with reference TRBV9 and TRBJ2-7 gives the whole variable domain DSGVTQTPKHLITATGQRVTLRCSPRSGDLSVYWYQQSLDQGLQFLIQYYNGEERAKGNILERFSAQQFPDLHSELNLSSLELGDSALYFCASSVEAGGLYEQYFGPGTRLTVT.

The chain couples TRBV5-1 to TRBJ1-5; possibly TRBD1 for D (6 bases). The CDR3 contains 15 residues. Trimming stripped 0 bases from V and 4 bases from J, with 11 bases between. In germline, CDR1 is SGHRS, CDR2 YFSETQ. In DNA form, the CDR3 reads TGCGCCAGCAGCTTGGCAGCAGGGGATAATCAGCCCCAGCATTTT. Its protein product is CASSLAAGDNQPQHF. Complete variable domain (other parts from reference TRBV5-1 and TRBJ1-5): KAGVTQTPRYLIKTRGQQVTLSCSPISGHRSVSWYQQTPGQGLQFLFEYFSETQRNKGNFPGRFSGRQFSNSRSEMNVSTLELGDSALYLCASSLAAGDNQPQHFGDGTRLSIL.

A remark on this clone: Other DNA sequences in this specimen translate into the identical CDR3. V usage is TRBV4-2 and J usage is TRBJ2-6; D unclear. Trimming removed 1 base at V and 0 bases at J, with 4 bases between. The length of the CDR3 is 15 residues. CDR1 is LGHNA and CDR2 is YNFKEQ in the germline V gene. As DNA, the CDR3 is TGTGCCAGCAGCCAAGCAGGCTCTGGGGCCAACGTCCTGACTTTC. Its protein product is CASSQAGSGANVLTF.

J is TRBJ2-6 and V is TRBV19; D remains unclear. V lost 10 bases and J 3 bases, leaving 10 bases between the germline ends. Germline CDR1 and CDR2: LNHDA and SQIVND (reference sequence). CDR3 length: 13 amino acids. This CDR3 reads CAISEHGANVLTF. CDR3 in DNA: TGTGCCATTTCCGAGCATGGGGCCAACGTCCTGACTTTC. Together with reference TRBV19 and TRBJ2-6, the CDR3 gives the full variable domain: DGGITQSPKYLFRKEGQNVTLSCEQNLNHDAMYWYRQDPGQGLRLIYYSQIVNDFQKGDIAEGYSVSREKKESFPLTVTSAQKNPTAFYLCAISEHGANVLTFGAGSRLTVL.

The rearrangement uses TRBV19 and TRBJ1-4; the D gene is possibly TRBD1 (5 bases). V was trimmed by 1 base and J by 7 bases, leaving 10 bases between them. The CDR3 runs to 14 residues. Germline loops: CDR1 LNHDA, CDR2 SQIVND (reference sequence). The CDR3 sequence is CASSIGQMGEKLFF. The CDR3 coding sequence is TGTGCCAGTAGTATAGGACAGATGGGTGAAAAACTGTTTTTT.

The V call is TRBV5-1, the J call TRBJ2-1, with 7 bases fitting TRBD2. Germline lookup yields CDR1 SGHRS and CDR2 YFSETQ. The CDR3 consists of 14 residues. With 4 bases clipped from V and 3 bases from J, the junction kept 4 bases outside the gene matches. The CDR3 DNA reads as TGCGCCAGCAGCCCGGGACTACACTACAATGAGCAGTTCTTC. Amino acid sequence: CASSPGLHYNEQFF.